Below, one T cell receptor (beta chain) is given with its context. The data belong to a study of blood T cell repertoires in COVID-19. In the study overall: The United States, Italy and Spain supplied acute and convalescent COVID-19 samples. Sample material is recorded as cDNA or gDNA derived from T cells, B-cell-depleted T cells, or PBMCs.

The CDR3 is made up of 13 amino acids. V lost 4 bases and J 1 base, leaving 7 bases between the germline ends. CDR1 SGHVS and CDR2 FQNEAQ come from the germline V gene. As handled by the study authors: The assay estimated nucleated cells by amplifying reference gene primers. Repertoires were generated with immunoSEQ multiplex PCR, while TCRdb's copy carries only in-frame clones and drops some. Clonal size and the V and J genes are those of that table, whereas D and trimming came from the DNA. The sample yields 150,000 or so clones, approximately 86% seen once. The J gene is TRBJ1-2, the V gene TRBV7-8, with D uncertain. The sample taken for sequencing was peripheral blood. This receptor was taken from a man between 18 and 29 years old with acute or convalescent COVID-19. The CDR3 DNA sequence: TGTGCCAGCAGCTCCACTGTTAACTATGGCTACACCTTC. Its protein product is CASSSTVNYGYTF. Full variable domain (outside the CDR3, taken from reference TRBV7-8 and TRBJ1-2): GAGVSQSPRYKVAKRGQDVALRCDPISGHVSLFWYQQALGQGPEFLTYFQNEAQLDKSGLPSDRFFAERPEGSVSTLKIQRTQQEDSAVYLCASSSTVNYGYTFGSGTRLTVV.